This TCR beta chain was recorded in a study of graft-versus-host responses after intestinal transplantation. Overall study: Grafts were multivisceral, liver-intestinal, or isolated intestinal. All recipients were given anti-thymocyte globulin induction, and tacrolimus and steroids were then administered for three to four years. Notes on the study in general: Peak circulating GvH clone levels were associated with early post-transplant HvG declines.

Generated by immunoSEQ multiplex PCR, the TCRdb table keeps only in-frame clones and is missing some. The sample holds fewer than 120,000 clones, just over 90% seen once. Turning to this clone: The target antigen is unknown.

This receptor was obtained from a human donor who received an intestinal transplant. This specimen consisted of unstimulated CD8+ T cells sorted from spleen or lymph node cells, obtained before intestinal transplant.

CDR3 sequence (DNA): TGTGCCAGCAGCCCCCGGGACAGGCCCTACTATGGCTACACCTTC. This translates into CASSPRDRPYYGYTF. V gene TRBV7-9 combines with J gene TRBJ1-2; 8 bases match TRBD1. CDR3 length equals 15 residues. Germline CDR1 reads SEHNR; CDR2 reads FQNEAQ (reference sequence). The ends lost 5 bases at V and 3 bases at J; junction bases unmatched: 8.